This T cell receptor beta chain was identified during a study of regulatory T cells in long-lasting Graves disease. Study observations and caveats: Owing to a sample size that was small, accuracy may have been reduced.

Germline CDR1 and CDR2: MNHEY and SVGAGI. V lost 2 bases, J lost 5 bases, and 10 bases lay in between. This CDR3 is 14 amino acids long. This clonotype was counted at least ten times. The antigen remains undetermined. The time point here: newly diagnosed GD, antithyroid drugs for less than 3 months. Scientists built the TCR library using RNA that was extracted from PBMCs. The patient group derived from an endocrinology department in Xi'an, China. For TCR beta, libraries came from iRepertoire HTBI primers and Arm-PCR of CDR3 regions. TCRdb itself ran the multiplex PCR reads through MiXCR, one entry per CDR3 protein. The sample shows over 500,000 distinct CDR3 sequences, around 15% of them seen only once. These same data were also listed under a study on T cells in Graves' hyperthyroidism and ophthalmopathy. From that second work: Median prediction lead before ophthalmopathy onset was 6.5 months with the model.

The sequences come from peripheral blood mononuclear cells (PBMCs), collected at new diagnosis, from a patient treated with antithyroid drugs. The J gene is TRBJ2-1, the V gene TRBV6-5; D is uncertain. The receptor's source is a young man with Graves disease. This CDR3 is CASSYMAIHNEQFF. Written as DNA, the CDR3 is TGTGCCAGCAGTTACATGGCAATACACAATGAGCAGTTCTTC.